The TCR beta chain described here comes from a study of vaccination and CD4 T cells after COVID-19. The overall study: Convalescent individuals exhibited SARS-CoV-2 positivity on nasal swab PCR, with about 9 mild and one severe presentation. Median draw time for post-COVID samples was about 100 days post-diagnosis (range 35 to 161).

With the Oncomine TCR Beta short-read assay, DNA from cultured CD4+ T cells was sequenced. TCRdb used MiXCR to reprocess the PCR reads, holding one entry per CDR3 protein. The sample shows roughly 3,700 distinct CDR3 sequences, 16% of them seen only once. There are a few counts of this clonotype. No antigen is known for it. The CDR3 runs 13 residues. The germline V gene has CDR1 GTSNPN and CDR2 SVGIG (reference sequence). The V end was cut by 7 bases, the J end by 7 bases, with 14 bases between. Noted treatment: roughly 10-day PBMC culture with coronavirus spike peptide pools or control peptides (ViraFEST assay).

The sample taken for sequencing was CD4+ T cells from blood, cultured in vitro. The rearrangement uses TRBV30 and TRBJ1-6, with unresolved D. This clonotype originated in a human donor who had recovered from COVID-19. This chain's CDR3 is CAYREQTNSPLHF. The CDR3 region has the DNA TGTGCCTACCGGGAACAGACAAATTCACCCCTCCACTTT. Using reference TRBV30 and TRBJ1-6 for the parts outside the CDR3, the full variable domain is SQTIHQWPATLVQPVGSPLSLECTVEGTSNPNLYWYRQAAGRGLQLLFYSVGIGQISSEVPQNLSASRPQDRQFILSSKKLLLSDSGFYLCAYREQTNSPLHFGNGTRLTVT.